Following are 17 T cell receptor beta chains from one sample sequenced in a study of T-cell memory formation after mild COVID-19. MiXCR, applied by TCRdb to the 5' RACE reads, yields one record per CDR3 protein. The sample includes 350,000 or so distinct CDR3 sequences, 20% to 25% of them seen just once. Input material: PBMCs or a T cell subset sorted from them (not recorded which). The receptors come from a man between 18 and 35 years old who had mild COVID-19 (a few samples of this study predate the infection). Cell type and time point are not known.

The rearrangement uses TRBV10-2 and TRBJ2-6; D possibly corresponds to TRBD2 (7 bases). Germline V gene lookup returns CDR1 WSHSY and CDR2 SAAADI. The CDR3 is made up of 15 amino acids. Trimming pared 6 bases from V and 2 bases from J, leaving 11 bases between. The chain's CDR3 is CASRKGGAGANVLTF. CDR3 DNA: TGCGCCAGCAGGAAGGGGGGGGCTGGGGCCAACGTCCTGACTTTC.

This clonotype was counted only a few times. The gene calls are TRBV5-5 and TRBJ1-2; tentative D call: TRBD1 (6 bases). Germline CDR1 is SGHKS and CDR2 is YYEKEE (reference sequence). V was shortened by 5 bases and J by 6 bases, with 11 bases between the two germline ends. The CDR3 totals 12 residues. Here the CDR3 DNA reads TGTGCCAGCAGTTCACAGGGAGATGGCTACACCTTC. This codes for CASSSQGDGYTF.

The J gene is TRBJ2-5, the V gene TRBV12-3 or TRBV12-4; weak D call: TRBD2 (6 bases). The CDR3 loop spans 14 amino acids. V dropped 5 bases and J dropped 4 bases, with 14 bases sitting between them. For the CDR3, the DNA is TGTGCCAGCAGTCCCCGGCGGGGCCTAGAGACCCAGTACTTC. Residues: CASSPRRGLETQYF.

V gene TRBV7-3 combines with J gene TRBJ1-1, with 7 bases that match TRBD1. Germline CDR1 SGHTA, CDR2 FQGTGA. There are 13 residues in the CDR3. Unmatched junction bases numbered 6, after V lost 6 bases and J lost 5 bases. The CDR3 nucleotides are TGTGCCAGCAGGGCAGGGGGTGGTACTGAAGCTTTCTTT. It yields the protein CASRAGGGTEAFF.

The V gene is TRBV10-3, the J gene TRBJ2-3, with D possibly TRBD2 on 5 matching bases. CDR1 is ENHRY, CDR2 SYGVKD, per germline. V dropped 3 bases and J dropped 5 bases, with 12 bases sitting between them. The CDR3 spans 14 residues. This CDR3 is CAISDPRGQDTQYF. CDR3 DNA sequence: TGTGCCATCAGTGACCCCCGGGGTCAAGATACGCAGTATTTT.

The V and J genes are TRBV28 and TRBJ1-6; D may be TRBD1 (6 bases). Looked up from germline, CDR1 is MDHEN and CDR2 is SYDVKM. The CDR3 loop spans 17 amino acids. Between the trimmed V and J ends, which lost 3 bases and 4 bases, there was a span of 16 bases. CDR3 in DNA: TGTGCCAGCAGTTTTGGGGGAGGAGGGGGTTATAATTCACCCCTCCACTTT. Its protein product is CASSFGGGGGYNSPLHF.

The chain carries TRBV5-5 and TRBJ1-1; 8 positions agree with TRBD1. After removal of 3 bases from V and 6 bases from J, the junction contained 7 bases not matched to a gene. From germline, CDR1 is SGHKS and CDR2 YYEKEE (reference sequence). This CDR3 spans 14 amino acids. CDR3 coding DNA: TGTGCCAGCAGCTCGGCGGACAGGGCCCCTGAAGCTTTCTTT. Protein sequence: CASSSADRAPEAFF.

This clonotype was seen just once. The V call is TRBV5-1, the J call TRBJ2-7, with D unclear. The CDR3 has 14 amino acids. The ends were cut back, 0 bases at V and 2 bases at J, with 9 bases in the middle. Germline V gives CDR1 SGHRS, CDR2 YFSETQ. The CDR3 DNA is TGCGCCAGCAGCTTGGTCCCGGGCACCTACGAGCAGTACTTC. It specifies CASSLVPGTYEQYF.

This clonotype was detected many times. This chain connects TRBV2 to TRBJ2-5, with no clear D. Looked up from germline, CDR1 is SNHLY and CDR2 is FYNNEI. The CDR3 runs to 12 residues. Trimming took off 10 bases at V and 4 bases at J, with 13 bases between the two ends. CDR3 coding DNA: TGTGCCACCCAGGATGCTGGAGAGACCCAGTACTTC. The encoded protein is CATQDAGETQYF.

The chain joins TRBV12-3 or TRBV12-4 to TRBJ2-3; D is perhaps TRBD2 (6 bases). The CDR3 sequence is 15 residues long. V lost 6 bases and J 1 base, leaving 14 bases between the germline ends. The CDR3: CASSRQAGRTDTQYF. The CDR3 DNA is TGTGCCAGCAGCCGCCAGGCGGGGCGCACAGATACGCAGTATTTT.

The chain's CDR3 is CASSIIQSEQFF. CDR3 bases: TGCGCCAGCAGCATAATACAGTCCGAGCAGTTCTTC. The chain recombines TRBV5-1 with TRBJ2-1; D remains ambiguous. The germline V gene has CDR1 SGHRS and CDR2 YFSETQ. This CDR3 region has 12 residues. V was trimmed by 4 bases and J by 10 bases, leaving 12 bases between them.

Here the CDR3 reads CASSNRLPEGRETQYF. Here the CDR3 DNA reads TGTGCCAGCAGTAACCGACTACCTGAGGGCCGGGAGACCCAGTACTTC. The chain couples TRBV6-5 to TRBJ2-5; tentative D call: TRBD2 (5 bases). CDR1 is MNHEY, CDR2 SVGAGI, per germline. The CDR3 consists of 16 residues. V was shortened by 5 bases and J by 5 bases, with 21 bases between the two germline ends.

This clonotype has more than one count but fewer than ten. The chain has TRBV2 and TRBJ2-1; a weak D match, TRBD2 (7 bases). The V and J ends lost 3 bases and 6 bases respectively, with 15 bases between them. Germline V gene sequence: CDR1 SNHLY, CDR2 FYNNEI. The CDR3 runs to 15 residues. The CDR3 nucleotides are TGTGCCAGCAGTGAGTTCGCGGGGGCCTTCAATGAGCAGTTCTTC. Encoded protein: CASSEFAGAFNEQFF.

V is TRBV28 and J is TRBJ2-1; D uncertain. V was shortened by 2 bases and J by 9 bases, with 14 bases between the two germline ends. The germline V gene has CDR1 MDHEN and CDR2 SYDVKM. This CDR3 has 14 residues. The CDR3 spells CASSLASVIVEQFF. In DNA, the CDR3 is TGTGCCAGCAGTTTAGCCAGCGTTATAGTTGAGCAGTTCTTC.

The CDR3 nucleotides read TGTGCCAGCCCACACCAGGGACTGAATTTTACCCAGTACTTC. It codes for CASPHQGLNFTQYF. This sequence joins TRBV12-3 or TRBV12-4 and TRBJ2-5; maybe TRBD2 (6 bases). The CDR3 covers 14 residues. Trimming shortened V by 8 bases and J by 8 bases, and 21 bases separated the two germline ends.

This clonotype was counted a few times. The chain joins TRBV24-1 to TRBJ2-1, with a possible D match to TRBD1 (6 bases). This CDR3 has 12 amino acids. Trimming left V 11 bases short and J 8 bases short, with 15 bases between. Germline V gene lookup returns CDR1 KGHDR and CDR2 SFDVKD. CDR3 bases: TGTGCCATCCTAACAGGGCGGGATGAGCAGTTCTTC. Encoded protein: CAILTGRDEQFF.

This clonotype was counted between two and nine times. The V gene is TRBV6-4, the J gene TRBJ2-3; no clear D gene. V lost 2 bases to trimming and J lost 0 bases, with 6 bases between them. This CDR3 comprises 14 residues. From germline, CDR1 is MRHNA and CDR2 SNTAGT. CDR3 region: CASSDDGSTDTQYF. Written as DNA, the CDR3 is TGTGCCAGCAGTGACGACGGTAGCACAGATACGCAGTATTTT.